Below, 22 T cell receptor beta chains from the same sample are listed, as sequenced in a study of T cells after posttransplantation cyclophosphamide. Some clones are missing from TCRdb's copy, which holds only in-frame ones; the method was immunoSEQ multiplex PCR. The specimen has under 50,000 clones, none found just once. The specimen sequenced was PBMCs. The receptors were sampled from a man aged 35-49 years in good health, CMV-negative, and a related stem cell transplant donor.

In this sample, this clone turned up many times. The V call is TRBV27, the J call TRBJ1-2, with 10 bases identical to TRBD1. The V segment lost 6 bases and the J segment 6 bases; nucleotides outside the gene matches: 4. There are 13 residues in the CDR3. CDR1 MNHEY and CDR2 SMNVEV come from the germline V gene (reference sequence). The CDR3 DNA sequence: TGTGCCAGCAGGGAGACAGGGGGCAATGGCTACACCTTC. Its translation is CASRETGGNGYTF.

There are many counts of this clone. The chain combines TRBV6-6 with TRBJ1-1; D not certain. The germline V gene encodes CDR1 MNHNY and CDR2 SVGAGI (reference sequence). The V end lost 0 bases, the J end lost 5 bases, and 13 bases lay between the germline ends. The CDR3 has 15 amino acids. CDR3 DNA: TGTGCCAGCAGTTACTCGATGCGAGGAAGGACTGAAGCTTTCTTT. Its protein is CASSYSMRGRTEAFF.

This clone came up many times. The V and J genes are TRBV11-2 and TRBJ1-3, with 10 bases matching TRBD1. The V and J ends lost 4 bases and 2 bases, in that order; junction bases with no gene match: 11. Germline CDR1 is SGHAT and CDR2 is FQNNGV. The CDR3 spans 18 residues. Here the CDR3 DNA reads TGTGCCAGCAGCTGGGGGACAGGGGTTTTCGTTACTGGAAACACCATATATTTT. It codes for CASSWGTGVFVTGNTIYF.

This clone was recorded at least ten times. The V call is TRBV16, the J call TRBJ1-3, with TRBD1 matching over 9 bases. The CDR3 totals 17 residues. Germline V gene lookup returns CDR1 KGHSY and CDR2 FQNENV. V gave up 1 base and J gave up 5 bases; unmatched junction bases: 9. The CDR3 sequence: CASSQYLGQGTRNTIYF. In DNA form, the CDR3 reads TGTGCCAGCAGCCAATATCTCGGACAGGGGACCCGAAACACCATATATTTT.

This clone was recorded many times. The chain recombines TRBV7-2 with TRBJ2-1; weak D call: TRBD2 (5 bases). Germline V gene lookup returns CDR1 SGHTA and CDR2 FQGNSA. V lost 6 bases to trimming and J lost 1 base, with 10 bases between them. CDR3 length: 14 residues. The CDR3 nucleotides read TGTGCCAGCAGGTCCGGGATTTCCTACAATGAGCAGTTCTTC. Translated: CASRSGISYNEQFF. The whole variable domain, filled in from reference TRBV7-2 and TRBJ2-1, reads GAGVSQSPSNKVTEKGKDVELRCDPISGHTALYWYRQSLGQGLEFLIYFQGNSAPDKSGLPSDRFSAERTGGSVSTLTIQRTQQEDSAVYLCASRSGISYNEQFFGPGTRLTVL.

The sample holds many counts of this clone. The chain joins TRBV2 to TRBJ2-7, with no clear D. The CDR3 has 14 amino acids. With 6 bases removed from V and 2 bases from J, the gap between germline ends came to 14 bases. Germline V gives CDR1 SNHLY, CDR2 FYNNEI. This CDR3 is CASRPEAVTYEQYF. The CDR3 bases are TGTGCCAGCAGGCCCGAGGCAGTTACCTACGAGCAGTACTTC.

In this sample, this clone turned up many times. This chain joins TRBV9 and TRBJ2-1; 9 positions agree with TRBD2. Unmatched junction bases numbered 17, after V lost 1 base and J lost 0 bases. The CDR3 covers 21 residues. Germline CDR1 reads SGDLS; CDR2 reads YYNGEE. CDR3 in amino acids: CASSVSARTAGGPSSYNEQFF. For the CDR3, the DNA is TGTGCCAGCAGCGTATCGGCCCGGACGGCGGGAGGGCCGAGCTCCTACAATGAGCAGTTCTTC.

This clone was seen ten or more times. V usage is TRBV5-6 and J usage is TRBJ2-7; TRBD2 matches at 9 bases. Germline CDR1 is SGHDT and CDR2 is YYEEEE. This CDR3 spans 15 amino acids. V lost 2 bases, J lost 4 bases, and 7 bases stayed unmatched. CDR3 sequence reads: CASSFPTSGFYEQYF. The CDR3 nucleotides are TGTGCCAGCAGCTTCCCGACTAGCGGCTTTTACGAGCAGTACTTC.

This clone was seen repeatedly, ten times or more. The chain joins TRBV4-1 to TRBJ2-1; 12 nucleotides align to TRBD1. V dropped 4 bases and J dropped 6; count of bases not matched to a gene: 7. The CDR3 extends over 16 amino acids. CDR1 and CDR2 (germline): MGHRA, YSYEKL. CDR3 amino acids: CASSRVGQGAGNEQFF. The CDR3 region has the DNA TGCGCCAGCAGCCGAGTGGGACAGGGGGCCGGCAATGAGCAGTTCTTC.

This clone was seen more than once but under ten times. This may come from a read error, since a much larger clone is one base off. It is likely a read error, because the conserved phenylalanine at the end of the CDR3 is missing. The chain couples TRBV5-8 to TRBJ1-2, with 7 positions matching TRBD1. The trim removed 1 base at V and 4 bases at J, leaving 10 bases unmatched. This CDR3 comprises 16 residues. Germline V gene sequence: CDR1 SGHTS, CDR2 YDEGEE. The CDR3 is CASSLNPGQPIYGYTL. The CDR3 DNA follows: TGTGCCAGCAGCTTGAACCCGGGACAGCCGATCTATGGCTACACCCTC.

This clone was seen ten or more times. The rearrangement joins TRBV7-2 to TRBJ2-3; TRBD1 agrees at 7 bases. Unmatched junction bases numbered 2, after V lost 5 bases and J lost 0 bases. Germline V CDR1 and CDR2: SGHTA, FQGNSA. CDR3 length: 14 residues. The CDR3 DNA follows: TGTGCCAGCAGCCCGGACAGGAGCACAGATACGCAGTATTTT. Its translation is CASSPDRSTDTQYF. The variable domain in full, completed from reference TRBV7-2 and TRBJ2-3, reads GAGVSQSPSNKVTEKGKDVELRCDPISGHTALYWYRQSLGQGLEFLIYFQGNSAPDKSGLPSDRFSAERTGGSVSTLTIQRTQQEDSAVYLCASSPDRSTDTQYFGPGTRLTVL.

This clone appeared many times. The chain uses TRBV19 and TRBJ2-7, with 7 bases fitting TRBD2. Trimming at V came to 0 bases and at J to 7 bases, leaving 9 bases not matched to a gene. This CDR3 has 15 amino acids. CDR1 and CDR2 from the germline V gene are LNHDA and SQIVND (reference sequence). This CDR3 is CASSIDRGRLREQYF. In nucleotides, the CDR3 is TGTGCCAGTAGTATAGATCGCGGGAGACTTCGGGAGCAGTACTTC. Looking up the rest from reference TRBV19 and TRBJ2-7 gives the full variable domain: DGGITQSPKYLFRKEGQNVTLSCEQNLNHDAMYWYRQDPGQGLRLIYYSQIVNDFQKGDIAEGYSVSREKKESFPLTVTSAQKNPTAFYLCASSIDRGRLREQYFGPGTRLTVT.

In this sample, this clone turned up many times. The chain employs TRBV7-3 and TRBJ2-3, with D perhaps matching TRBD2 (5 bases). Between the trimmed V and J ends, which lost 5 bases and 0 bases, there was a span of 12 bases. Germline assignment: CDR1 SGHTA and CDR2 FQGTGA. This CDR3 contains 15 residues. The CDR3 nucleotides are TGTGCCAGCAGCCGGACTTGGGGTAGCACAGATACGCAGTATTTT. It codes for CASSRTWGSTDTQYF. Filled out from reference TRBV7-3 and TRBJ2-3, the complete variable domain reads GAGVSQTPSNKVTEKGKYVELRCDPISGHTALYWYRQSLGQGPEFLIYFQGTGAADDSGLPNDRFFAVRPEGSVSTLKIQRTERGDSAVYLCASSRTWGSTDTQYFGPGTRLTVL.

This clone was found many times. The CDR3 loop reads CASSLGREGYNEQFF. The DNA for the CDR3 is TGTGCCAGCAGCTTAGGGCGGGAGGGATACAATGAGCAGTTCTTC. The genes are TRBV7-8 and TRBJ2-1; the match to TRBD2 covers 9 bases. Germline-derived CDR1 and CDR2 are SGHVS and FQNEAQ. V trimming: 1 base; J trimming: 4 bases; junction bases outside the gene matches: 2. CDR3 length: 15 residues.

This clone was counted ten times or more. The chain links TRBV2 to TRBJ2-5; 10 nucleotides agree with TRBD1. CDR3 size: 15 residues. The ends lost 2 bases at V and 4 bases at J; junction bases unmatched: 4. Germline V gene sequence: CDR1 SNHLY, CDR2 FYNNEI. The CDR3 here is CASSELGTGAETQYF. DNA for the CDR3: TGTGCCAGCAGTGAACTCGGGACAGGGGCAGAGACCCAGTACTTC.

This clone was seen repeatedly, ten times or more. The chain combines TRBV2 with TRBJ1-1; no clear D. CDR1 is SNHLY and CDR2 is FYNNEI in the germline V gene. The CDR3 consists of 11 residues. V was shortened by 8 bases and J by 1 base, with 5 bases between the two germline ends. The DNA of the CDR3 is TGTGCCAGCGACACGAACACTGAAGCTTTCTTT. Its protein is CASDTNTEAFF.

This clone was seen repeatedly, ten times or more. The rearrangement uses TRBV28 and TRBJ1-6; D may be TRBD1 (6 bases). CDR1 is MDHEN and CDR2 is SYDVKM in the germline V gene. With 7 bases removed from V and 7 bases from J, the gap between germline ends came to 14 bases. The CDR3 has 14 residues. The CDR3 DNA sequence: TGTGCCAGCACAGGGGTCGGAATAAATTCACCCCTCCACTTT. Amino acid sequence: CASTGVGINSPLHF.

This clone was seen repeatedly, ten times or more. The gene calls are TRBV19 and TRBJ2-7; 7 positions match TRBD1. V gave up 1 base and J gave up 0 bases; unmatched junction bases: 6. CDR1 and CDR2 (germline): LNHDA, SQIVND (reference sequence). The CDR3 is 16 residues long. The CDR3, as DNA: TGTGCCAGTAGTATAGGACGGGACAGCTTCTCCTACGAGCAGTACTTC. Residues: CASSIGRDSFSYEQYF.

This clone showed up many times. The chain couples TRBV29-1 to TRBJ1-1; TRBD1 aligns across 7 bases. The CDR3 is made up of 14 amino acids. V dropped 7 bases and J dropped 4; count of bases not matched to a gene: 12. CDR1 SQVTM and CDR2 ANQGSEA come from the germline V gene. This chain's CDR3 is CSATGEYESTEAFF. Written as DNA, the CDR3 is TGCAGCGCCACAGGGGAATACGAGAGCACTGAAGCTTTCTTT.

This clone showed up many times. The chain combines TRBV28 with TRBJ2-7; TRBD2 matches 9 bases. The CDR3 consists of 15 residues. V gave up 7 bases and J gave up 2 bases; unmatched junction bases: 9. Germline V CDR1 and CDR2: MDHEN, SYDVKM. CDR3 sequence: CASIPGLAGTYEQYF. CDR3 coding DNA: TGTGCCAGCATCCCGGGGCTAGCGGGGACCTACGAGCAGTACTTC.

This clone has at least ten counts. The chain is built from TRBV19 and TRBJ2-1, with 11 bases that match TRBD2. The germline CDR1 and CDR2 sequences are LNHDA and SQIVND (reference sequence). The V and J ends lost 9 bases and 7 bases, in that order; junction bases with no gene match: 14. CDR3 length equals 16 residues. CDR3 sequence: CASSKTSGLAVNEQFF. The CDR3 DNA reads as TGTGCCAGCTCCAAGACGTCGGGACTAGCGGTGAATGAGCAGTTCTTC.

Many counts were recorded for this clone. V and J are TRBV15 and TRBJ2-3; 12 bases are a match to TRBD2. V was pared by 0 bases and J by 1 base, with 11 bases of the junction left unmatched. Germline V lookup: CDR1 LNHNV, CDR2 YYDKDF (reference sequence). The CDR3 consists of 20 residues. The CDR3 here is CATSRDRFQGTSGRTDTQYF. The CDR3 coding sequence is TGTGCCACCAGCAGAGACCGGTTCCAAGGGACTAGCGGGCGCACAGATACGCAGTATTTT. Filled out from reference TRBV15 and TRBJ2-3, the complete variable domain reads DAMVIQNPRYQVTQFGKPVTLSCSQTLNHNVMYWYQQKSSQAPKLLFHYYDKDFNNEADTPDNFQSRRPNTSFCFLDIRSPGLGDTAMYLCATSRDRFQGTSGRTDTQYFGPGTRLTVL.